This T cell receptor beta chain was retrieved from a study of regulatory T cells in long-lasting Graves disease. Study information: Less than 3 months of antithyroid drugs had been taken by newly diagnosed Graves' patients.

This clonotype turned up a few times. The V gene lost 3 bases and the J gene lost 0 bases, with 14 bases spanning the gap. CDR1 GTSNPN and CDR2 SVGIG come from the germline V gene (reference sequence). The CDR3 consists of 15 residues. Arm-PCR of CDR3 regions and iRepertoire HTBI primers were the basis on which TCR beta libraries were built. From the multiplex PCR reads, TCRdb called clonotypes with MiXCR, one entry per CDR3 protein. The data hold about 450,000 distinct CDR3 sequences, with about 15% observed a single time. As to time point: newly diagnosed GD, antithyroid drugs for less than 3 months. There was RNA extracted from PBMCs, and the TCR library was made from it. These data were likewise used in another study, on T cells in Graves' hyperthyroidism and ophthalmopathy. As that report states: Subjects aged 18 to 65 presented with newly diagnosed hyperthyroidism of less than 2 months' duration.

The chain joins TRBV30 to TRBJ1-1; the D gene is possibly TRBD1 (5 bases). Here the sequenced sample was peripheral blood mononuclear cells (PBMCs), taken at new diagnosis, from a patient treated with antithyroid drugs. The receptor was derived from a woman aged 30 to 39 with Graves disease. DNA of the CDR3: TGTGCCTGGAGCCTGACATTACAGGTGAACACTGAAGCTTTCTTT. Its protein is CAWSLTLQVNTEAFF.